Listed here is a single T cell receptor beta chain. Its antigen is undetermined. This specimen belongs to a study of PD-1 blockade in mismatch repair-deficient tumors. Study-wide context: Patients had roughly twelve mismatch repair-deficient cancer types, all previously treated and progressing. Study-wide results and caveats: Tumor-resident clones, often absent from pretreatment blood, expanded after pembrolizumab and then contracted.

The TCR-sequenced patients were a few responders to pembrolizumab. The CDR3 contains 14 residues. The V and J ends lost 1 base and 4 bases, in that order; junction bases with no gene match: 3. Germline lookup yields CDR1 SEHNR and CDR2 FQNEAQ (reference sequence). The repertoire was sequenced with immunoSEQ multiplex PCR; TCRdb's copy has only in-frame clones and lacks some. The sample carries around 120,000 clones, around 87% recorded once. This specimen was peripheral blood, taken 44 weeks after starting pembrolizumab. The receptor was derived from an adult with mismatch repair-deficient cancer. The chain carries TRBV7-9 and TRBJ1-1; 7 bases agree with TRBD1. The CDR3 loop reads CASSLGTGVTEAFF. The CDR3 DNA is TGTGCCAGCAGCTTAGGTACAGGGGTCACTGAAGCTTTCTTT.